The count of the clone carrying this TCR beta chain is one. What it recognizes is unknown. This sample was included in a study of T cell responses to AZD1222 COVID-19 vaccine. Trimming took off 3 bases at V and 11 bases at J, with 13 bases between the two ends. The CDR3 is 12 amino acids. Study outcomes and limitations: Recipients of two AZD1222 doses showed rising Spike-specific TCR breadth and depth. Baseline testing showed seropositivity in only a handful of AZD1222 recipients.

Using immunoSEQ multiplex PCR, the repertoire was profiled, and TCRdb retains in-frame clones only, with some absent. The profile shows about 120,000 clones, 86% of them singletons. The gene calls are TRBV12-3 or TRBV12-4 and TRBJ1-1; D unclear. This sequence was found in an adult in good health. Sequencing used peripheral blood, obtained on day 0 of AZD1222 vaccination. The CDR3 sequence: CASSLRREWAFF. The CDR3 nucleotides are TGTGCCAGCAGTTTGCGTAGGGAGTGGGCTTTCTTT.